This T cell receptor beta chain was profiled in a study of shared T cell receptors in the human thymus. The assay was immunoSEQ multiplex PCR, and TCRdb's table has in-frame clones only and misses some. The table records 500,000 to 850,000 clones, 80% to 90% of them present only once. The germline CDR1 and CDR2 sequences are MDHEN and SYDVKM. The CDR3 is 17 amino acids. V lost 3 bases and J lost 3; bases outside the gene matches: 9. The data also belong to a second study, concerning human thymus T cells. That source reports: An apparent bias in V and J gene usage was seen in thymic and blood repertoires.

Sample: thymocytes. J is TRBJ1-2 and V is TRBV28, with TRBD1 identical over 11 bases. The origin of this receptor is a boy under two years old with a congenital heart defect. Written as DNA, the CDR3 is TGTGCCAGCAGTTTTAGGACAGGGGGCGATCAAGACTATGGCTACACCTTC. Its translation is CASSFRTGGDQDYGYTF.